These T cell receptor beta chains were read from a single sample in a study of beta chain features in type 1 diabetes. Profiling relied on immunoSEQ multiplex PCR, and the TCRdb table lists in-frame clones only, not all of them. The sample contains some 220,000 clones, 11% of which appear only once. Sample: central memory CD4+ T cells from blood. The receptors come from a man aged 18 to 29 in good health. Each CDR3 is given with its conserved first and last residue. D genes are given only for firm matches. Only some rows state a clone size, as once, few, many or a class for expanded clones.

J gene,V gene,D gene,clone size,CDR3 protein,CDR3 DNA
TRBJ1-2,TRBV7-2,.,.,CASSLEQGIHYGYTF,TGTGCCAGCAGCTTAGAGCAGGGTATTCACTATGGCTACACCTTC
TRBJ1-2,TRBV7-7,TRBD1,few,CASRPLGQGRYGYTF,TGTGCTAGCAGACCCTTGGGACAGGGCAGATATGGCTACACCTTC
TRBJ2-1,TRBV5-6,.,few,CASSLEMGELRSYNEQFF,TGTGCCAGCAGCTTGGAGATGGGGGAATTGAGGTCCTACAATGAGCAGTTCTTC
TRBJ2-1,TRBV5-1,TRBD1,.,CASSPGQGTSYNEQFF,TGCGCCAGCAGCCCGGGACAGGGGACATCCTACAATGAGCAGTTCTTC
TRBJ2-2,TRBV9,.,few,CASSVEVWGANTGELFF,TGTGCCAGCAGCGTAGAGGTGTGGGGCGCGAACACCGGGGAGCTGTTTTTT
TRBJ2-5,TRBV7-2,.,few,CASSDRDAYQETQYF,TGTGCCAGCAGCGACCGGGACGCCTACCAAGAGACCCAGTACTTC
TRBJ2-7,TRBV25-1,TRBD1,.,CASSEWGTGRYEQYF,TGTGCCAGCAGTGAATGGGGGACAGGGAGGTACGAGCAGTACTTC
TRBJ2-2,TRBV9,.,.,CASSVARQPTGELFF,TGTGCCAGCAGCGTAGCTCGCCAGCCCACCGGGGAGCTGTTTTTT
TRBJ2-7,TRBV11-2,.,many,CASSLEWSSSGFFYEQYF,TGTGCCAGCAGCTTAGAATGGTCGAGTAGCGGATTCTTCTACGAGCAGTACTTC
TRBJ2-6,TRBV28,.,.,CASSLRSGANVLTF,TGTGCCAGCAGTTTAAGGTCTGGGGCCAACGTCCTGACTTTC
TRBJ2-7,TRBV4-2,TRBD2,few,CASSLHSGSGEQYF,TGTGCCAGCAGCCTCCATAGCGGGAGTGGTGAGCAGTACTTC
TRBJ2-7,TRBV4-3,.,many,CASSLQVRAYEQYF,TGCGCCAGCAGCCTCCAAGTTAGGGCCTACGAGCAGTACTTC
TRBJ1-1,TRBV6-5,.,few,CASSRGRTEAFF,TGTGCCAGCAGTAGAGGGAGGACTGAAGCTTTCTTT
TRBJ2-1,TRBV28,TRBD2,few,CASSFLELAGVSSYNEQFF,TGTGCCAGCAGTTTCCTTGAACTAGCGGGAGTCTCCTCCTACAATGAGCAGTTCTTC
TRBJ2-1,TRBV4-1,.,few,CASSQDGAVSYNEQFF,TGCGCCAGCAGCCAAGATGGCGCAGTCTCCTACAATGAGCAGTTCTTC
TRBJ2-1,TRBV4-2,.,.,CASSQEPGSDSYNEQFF,TGTGCCAGCAGCCAAGAACCGGGGAGCGACTCCTACAATGAGCAGTTCTTC
TRBJ2-1,TRBV14,.,few,CASSQARTVAYNEQFF,TGTGCCAGCAGCCAAGCGCGGACTGTAGCCTACAATGAGCAGTTCTTC
TRBJ1-4,TRBV30,.,.,CAWLGATNEKLFF,TGTGCCTGGCTGGGTGCAACTAATGAAAAACTGTTTTTT
TRBJ2-7,TRBV29-1,.,.,CSVQASSSYEQYF,TGCAGCGTTCAGGCAAGTAGCTCCTACGAGCAGTACTTC
TRBJ1-5,TRBV11-2,.,once,CASSLERDQPQHF,TGTGCCAGCAGCTTAGAACGCGACCAGCCCCAGCATTTT
TRBJ1-1,TRBV7-9,.,few,CASSLVSENTEAFF,TGTGCCAGCAGCTTAGTGTCAGAGAACACTGAAGCTTTCTTT
TRBJ2-7,TRBV6-1,.,.,CASSVDFYEQYF,TGTGCCAGCAGTGTCGACTTCTACGAGCAGTACTTC
TRBJ2-6,TRBV27,.,many,CASRGVSAGANVLTF,TGTGCCAGCCGCGGGGTTTCAGCGGGGGCCAACGTCCTGACTTTC
TRBJ2-7,TRBV14,.,.,CASSPRKDEQYF,TGTGCCAGCAGCCCTCGCAAGGACGAGCAGTACTTC